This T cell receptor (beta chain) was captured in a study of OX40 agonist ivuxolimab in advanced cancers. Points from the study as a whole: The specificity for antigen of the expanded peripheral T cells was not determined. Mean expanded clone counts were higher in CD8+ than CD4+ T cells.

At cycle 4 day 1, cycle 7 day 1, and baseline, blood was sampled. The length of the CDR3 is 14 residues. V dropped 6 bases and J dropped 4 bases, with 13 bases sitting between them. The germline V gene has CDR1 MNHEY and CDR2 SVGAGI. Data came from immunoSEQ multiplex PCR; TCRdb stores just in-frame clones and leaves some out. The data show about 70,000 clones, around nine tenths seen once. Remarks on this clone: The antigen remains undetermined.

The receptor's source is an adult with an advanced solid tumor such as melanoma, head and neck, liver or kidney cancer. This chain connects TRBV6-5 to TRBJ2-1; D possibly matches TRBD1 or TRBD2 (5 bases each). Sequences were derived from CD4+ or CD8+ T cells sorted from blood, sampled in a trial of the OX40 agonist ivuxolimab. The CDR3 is CASSRRGQYNEQFF. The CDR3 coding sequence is TGTGCCAGCAGCCGCCGGGGCCAATACAATGAGCAGTTCTTC.